This is a list of T cell receptor beta chains from one sample in a study of glioma-infiltrating T cells after dendritic cell vaccination. Repertoires were generated with immunoSEQ multiplex PCR, while TCRdb's copy carries only in-frame clones and drops some. The sample lists 90,000 to 95,000 clones; roughly four fifths were seen once. The sequenced sample was blood, obtained after dendritic cell vaccination. All receptors derive from a human donor with glioblastoma. Both conserved end residues are part of each CDR3. D genes are given only for firm matches. The size of a clone is reported for some rows only, either as once, few or many, or as a class for expanded clones.

v_gene	j_gene	abundance	d_gene	CDR3nt	CDR3aa
TRBV18	TRBJ1-3	NA	TRBD1	TGTGCCAGCTCACCAGCAGGGGGCTACTCTGGAAACACCATATATTTT	CASSPAGGYSGNTIYF
TRBV7-7	TRBJ2-1	NA	TRBD1	TGTGCTAGCAGCTTAGACAGGGCTACTAACAATGAGCAGTTCTTC	CASSLDRATNNEQFF
TRBV9	TRBJ2-1	NA	TRBD2	TGTGCCAGCAGCGTAGGACTAGCGGGAGTCCATGAGCAGTTCTTC	CASSVGLAGVHEQFF
TRBV10-3	TRBJ1-2	NA	TRBD1	TGTGCCATCAGTAGGACAGGCGAACTTTCTAACTATGGCTACACCTTC	CAISRTGELSNYGYTF
TRBV2	TRBJ2-2	NA	TRBD2	TGTGCCACCCGCGGGGGGCACACCGGGGAGCTGTTTTTT	CATRGGHTGELFF
TRBV5-1	TRBJ2-2	once	NA	TGCGCCAGCAGCTTGGGCGGGGTGTCCACCGGGGAGCTGTTTTTT	CASSLGGVSTGELFF
TRBV19	TRBJ1-1	NA	NA	TGTGCCAGTAGTTCTCAACCGGGGACACCGAACACTGAAGCTTTCTTT	CASSSQPGTPNTEAFF
TRBV7-8	TRBJ2-2	NA	NA	TGTGCCAGCAGCTTCCGGCCGCGACAGATAGGTAACACCGGGGAGCTGTTTTTT	CASSFRPRQIGNTGELFF
TRBV2	TRBJ1-4	many	NA	TGTGCCAGCAGTGATGAAGGGGGGGTCGGAAAACTGTTTTTT	CASSDEGGVGKLFF
TRBV5-1	TRBJ2-6	NA	NA	TGCGCCAGCAGGAGGGTTGGGGCCAACGTCCTGACTTTC	CASRRVGANVLTF
TRBV11-1	TRBJ1-2	NA	TRBD1	TGTGCCAGCAGCTTACTTGAGGGGGCGTATGGCTACACCTTC	CASSLLEGAYGYTF
TRBV11-2	TRBJ2-4	NA	TRBD1	TGTGCCAGCAGCTTCGCAGGGGGCGCGGTGGGAGCCAAAAACATTCAGTACTTC	CASSFAGGAVGAKNIQYF
TRBV19	TRBJ2-7	NA	NA	TGTGCCAGTAAAGCCGAGGGGAGGCTGACGCGGTCGTACTTC	CASKAEGRLTRSYF